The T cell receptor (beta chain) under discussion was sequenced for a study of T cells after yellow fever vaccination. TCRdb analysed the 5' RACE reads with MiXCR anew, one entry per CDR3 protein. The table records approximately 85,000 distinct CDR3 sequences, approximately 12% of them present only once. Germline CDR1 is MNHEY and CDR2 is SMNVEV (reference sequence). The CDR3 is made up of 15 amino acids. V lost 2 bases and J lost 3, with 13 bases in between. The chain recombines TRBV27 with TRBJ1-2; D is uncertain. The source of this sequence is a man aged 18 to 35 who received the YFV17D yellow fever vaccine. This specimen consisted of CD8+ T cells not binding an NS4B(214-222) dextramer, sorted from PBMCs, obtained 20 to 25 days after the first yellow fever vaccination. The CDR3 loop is CASSLSSLGYYGYTF. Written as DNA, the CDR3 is TGTGCCAGCAGTTTAAGCAGTCTGGGGTACTATGGCTACACCTTC.